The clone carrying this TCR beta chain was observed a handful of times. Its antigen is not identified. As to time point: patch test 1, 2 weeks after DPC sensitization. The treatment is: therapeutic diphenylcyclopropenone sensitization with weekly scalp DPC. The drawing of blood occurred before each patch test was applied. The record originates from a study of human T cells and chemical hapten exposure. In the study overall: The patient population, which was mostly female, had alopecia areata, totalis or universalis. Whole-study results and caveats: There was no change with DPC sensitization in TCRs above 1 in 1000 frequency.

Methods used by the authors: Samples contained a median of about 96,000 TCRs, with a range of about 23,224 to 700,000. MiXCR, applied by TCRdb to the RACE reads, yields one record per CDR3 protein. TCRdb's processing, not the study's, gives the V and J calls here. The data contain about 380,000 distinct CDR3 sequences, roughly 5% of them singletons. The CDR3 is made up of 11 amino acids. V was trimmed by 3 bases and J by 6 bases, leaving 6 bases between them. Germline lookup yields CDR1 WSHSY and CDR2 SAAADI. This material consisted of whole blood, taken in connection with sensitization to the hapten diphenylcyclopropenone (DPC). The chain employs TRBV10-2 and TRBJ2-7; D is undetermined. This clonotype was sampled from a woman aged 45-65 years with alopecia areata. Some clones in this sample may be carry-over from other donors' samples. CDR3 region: CASSDPPEQYF. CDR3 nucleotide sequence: TGCGCCAGCAGTGACCCCCCCGAGCAGTACTTC.